The present T cell receptor beta chain was sequenced within a study of shared clonotypes between healthy human individuals. The method was immunoSEQ multiplex PCR; TCRdb's version includes in-frame clones alone and lacks a portion of them. The sample contains some 2 million clones, about 95% of which appear only once. In the naive CD8 group, cells lacked CD45RO and were positively selected for CCR7, so terminally differentiated effector memory CD45RA+ cells were left out. Germline CDR1 and CDR2: SEHNR and FQNEAQ (reference sequence). CDR3 length: 14 residues. V lost 5 bases, J lost 0 bases, and 10 bases lay in between.

Sequenced: naive CD8+ T cells sorted from blood. The chain recombines TRBV7-9 with TRBJ1-2, with D perhaps TRBD1 (6 bases). The sequence was obtained from a man between 18 and 35 years old in good health. CDR3 sequence: CASSATGPNYGYTF. The CDR3 nucleotides read TGTGCCAGCAGCGCGACAGGCCCTAACTATGGCTACACCTTC.